This is a list of T cell receptor beta chains from one sample in a study of blood T cell repertoires in COVID-19. Measured with immunoSEQ multiplex PCR; TCRdb has only the in-frame clones, and not every one. The sample includes approximately 130,000 clones, roughly four fifths seen only once; the top ten take about a sixth. The sequencing input was PBMCs or T cells enriched from blood (not recorded which). Receptor source: a man aged 25 to 40 who had recovered from COVID-19. The CDR3 runs from the conserved cysteine through the conserved F or W. Fields, in order: clone size, J gene, D gene, V gene, CDR3 protein, CDR3 DNA. A D gene is named only where the DNA matches it firmly. Size values are once, few and many counts, or a class for expanded clones, and some rows have none.

>NA|TRBJ2-1|NA|TRBV10-3
CAISIRDEQFF
TGTGCCATCAGTATCAGGGATGAGCAGTTCTTC
>NA|TRBJ1-3|NA|TRBV5-1
CASSLTISGNTIYF
TGCGCCAGCAGCTTGACAATCTCTGGAAACACCATATATTTT
>NA|TRBJ1-1|NA|TRBV2
CASRGEGNTEAFF
TGTGCCAGCAGGGGGGAGGGGAACACTGAAGCTTTCTTT
>NA|TRBJ2-2|NA|TRBV18
CASSPYQGQRTGELFF
TGTGCCAGCTCACCGTACCAGGGACAACGCACCGGGGAGCTGTTTTTT
>NA|TRBJ2-7|NA|TRBV7-9
CASSLDGATYEQYF
TGTGCCAGCAGCCTAGATGGGGCGACCTACGAGCAGTACTTC
>NA|TRBJ1-5|NA|TRBV6-1
CASSEVGAGMPQHF
TGTGCCAGCAGTGAGGTTGGGGCGGGGATGCCCCAGCATTTT
>NA|TRBJ1-5|NA|TRBV6-1
CASIREGSNQPQHF
TGTGCCAGCATCCGGGAGGGTAGCAATCAGCCCCAGCATTTT
>NA|TRBJ2-4|TRBD2|TRBV3-1/TRBV3-2
CASSQVIAGPKNIQYF
TGTGCCAGCAGCCAGGTCATAGCGGGGCCCAAAAACATTCAGTACTTC
>NA|TRBJ2-3|TRBD2|TRBV6-5
CASRSTSGVYTQYF
TGTGCCAGCAGATCGACTAGCGGGGTTTATACGCAGTATTTT
>once|TRBJ2-1|TRBD1|TRBV11-2
CASSPWTGRAEQFF
TGTGCCAGCAGCCCCTGGACAGGGCGCGCTGAGCAGTTCTTC
>few|TRBJ1-1|NA|TRBV4-2
CASSPPRGEAFF
TGTGCCAGCAGCCCCCCCCGGGGAGAAGCTTTCTTT
>once|TRBJ1-2|NA|TRBV6-6
CASSYSGGGSGYTF
TGTGCCAGCAGTTACTCCGGCGGGGGTTCTGGCTACACCTTC
>NA|TRBJ2-5|NA|TRBV6-1
CASSEAWTGQETQYF
TGTGCCAGCAGTGAAGCGTGGACGGGGCAAGAGACCCAGTACTTC
>NA|TRBJ2-1|TRBD2|TRBV9
CASSVDGTSGGLYNEQFF
TGTGCCAGCAGCGTGGACGGGACTAGCGGGGGGCTCTACAATGAGCAGTTCTTC
>few|TRBJ2-7|TRBD1|TRBV14
CASSPGQGPYEQYF
TGTGCCAGCAGCCCGGGACAGGGTCCCTACGAGCAGTACTTC
>NA|TRBJ2-1|NA|TRBV10-3
CAISADREQFF
TGTGCCATCAGTGCCGACAGGGAGCAGTTCTTC